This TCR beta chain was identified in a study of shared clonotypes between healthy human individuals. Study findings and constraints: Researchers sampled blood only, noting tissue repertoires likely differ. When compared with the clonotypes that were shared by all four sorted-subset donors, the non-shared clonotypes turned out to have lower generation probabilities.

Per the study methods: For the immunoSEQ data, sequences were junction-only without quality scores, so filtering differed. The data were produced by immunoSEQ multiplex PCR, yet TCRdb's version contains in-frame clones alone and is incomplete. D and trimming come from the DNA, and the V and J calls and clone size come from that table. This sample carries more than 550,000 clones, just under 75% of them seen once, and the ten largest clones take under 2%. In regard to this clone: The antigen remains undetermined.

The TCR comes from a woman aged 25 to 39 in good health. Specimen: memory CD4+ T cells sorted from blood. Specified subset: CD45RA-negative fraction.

CDR3: CASSLWQNTGELFF. DNA of the CDR3: TGTGCCAGCAGTTTATGGCAAAACACCGGGGAGCTGTTTTTT. The chain recombines TRBV27 with TRBJ2-2, with D unclear. V lost 1 base, J lost 2 bases, and 5 bases lay in between. The germline V gene has CDR1 MNHEY and CDR2 SMNVEV (reference sequence). The CDR3 sequence is 14 residues long.